The T cell receptor beta chain under discussion was sequenced for a study of Tregs in tolerant kidney transplant recipients. TCRdb's table, derived via immunoSEQ multiplex PCR, lists solely in-frame clones and lacks some. This sample has 240,000 or so clones, with roughly four fifths found just once. The CDR3 runs 13 residues. Germline loops: CDR1 LNHDA, CDR2 SQIVND (reference sequence). The V and J ends lost 9 bases and 5 bases respectively, with 17 bases between them. The sequenced sample consisted of CD4+ T cells from blood. The TCR comes from a human donor in good health. This chain uses TRBV19 with TRBJ2-7; possibly TRBD2 for D (5 bases). CDR3 sequence reads: CASSRGSGNEQYF. CDR3 bases: TGTGCCAGCTCTCGAGGGAGCGGTAACGAGCAGTACTTC.